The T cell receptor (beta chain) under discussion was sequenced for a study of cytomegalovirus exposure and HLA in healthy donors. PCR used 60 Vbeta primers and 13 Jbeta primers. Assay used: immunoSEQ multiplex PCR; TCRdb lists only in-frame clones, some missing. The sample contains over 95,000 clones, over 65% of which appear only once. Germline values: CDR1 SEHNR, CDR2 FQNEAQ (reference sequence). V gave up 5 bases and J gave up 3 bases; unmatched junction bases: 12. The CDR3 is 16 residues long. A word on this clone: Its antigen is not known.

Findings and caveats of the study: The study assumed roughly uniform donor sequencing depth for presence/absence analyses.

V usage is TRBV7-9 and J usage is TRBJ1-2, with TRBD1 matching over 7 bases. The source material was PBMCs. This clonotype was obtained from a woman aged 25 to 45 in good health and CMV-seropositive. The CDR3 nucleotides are TGTGCCAGCAGCAGATCGGCCACCGGGACAGACTATGGCTACACCTTC. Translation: CASSRSATGTDYGYTF.